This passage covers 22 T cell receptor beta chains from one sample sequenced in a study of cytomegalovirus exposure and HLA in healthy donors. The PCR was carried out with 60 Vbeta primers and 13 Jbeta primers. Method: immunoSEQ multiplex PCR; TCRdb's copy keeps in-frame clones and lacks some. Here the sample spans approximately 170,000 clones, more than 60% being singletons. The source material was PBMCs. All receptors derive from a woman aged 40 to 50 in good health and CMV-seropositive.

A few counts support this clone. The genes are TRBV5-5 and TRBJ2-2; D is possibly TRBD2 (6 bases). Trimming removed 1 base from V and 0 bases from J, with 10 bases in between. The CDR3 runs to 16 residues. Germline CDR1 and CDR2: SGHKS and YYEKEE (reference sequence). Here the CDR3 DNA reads TGTGCCAGCAGCTTGTTGGGGGGTCCGAACACCGGGGAGCTGTTTTTT. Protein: CASSLLGGPNTGELFF.

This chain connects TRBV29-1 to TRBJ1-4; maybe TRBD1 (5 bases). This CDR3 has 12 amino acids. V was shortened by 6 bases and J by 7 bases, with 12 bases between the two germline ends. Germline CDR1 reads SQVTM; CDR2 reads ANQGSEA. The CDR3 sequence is CSVGEGLEKLFF. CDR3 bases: TGCAGCGTCGGCGAGGGACTTGAAAAACTGTTTTTT.

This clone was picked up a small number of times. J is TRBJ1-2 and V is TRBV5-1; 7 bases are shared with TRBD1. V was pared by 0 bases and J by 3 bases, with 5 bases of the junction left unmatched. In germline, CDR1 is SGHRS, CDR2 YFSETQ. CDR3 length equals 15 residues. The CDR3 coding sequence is TGCGCCAGCAGCTTGGCCGAGGGGGCAGACTATGGCTACACCTTC. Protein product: CASSLAEGADYGYTF.

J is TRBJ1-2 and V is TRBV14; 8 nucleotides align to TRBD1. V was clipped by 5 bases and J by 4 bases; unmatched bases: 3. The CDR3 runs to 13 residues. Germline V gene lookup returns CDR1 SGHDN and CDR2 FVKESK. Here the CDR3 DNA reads TGTGCCAGCAGCTTCGACAGGGGCTATGGCTACACCTTC. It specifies CASSFDRGYGYTF.

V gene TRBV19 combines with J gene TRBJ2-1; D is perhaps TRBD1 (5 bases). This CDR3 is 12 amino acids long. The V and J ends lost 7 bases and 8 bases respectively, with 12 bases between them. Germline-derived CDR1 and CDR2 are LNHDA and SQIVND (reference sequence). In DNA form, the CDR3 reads TGTGCCAGTAAAGGTGACAGCCATGAGCAGTTCTTC. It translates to CASKGDSHEQFF.

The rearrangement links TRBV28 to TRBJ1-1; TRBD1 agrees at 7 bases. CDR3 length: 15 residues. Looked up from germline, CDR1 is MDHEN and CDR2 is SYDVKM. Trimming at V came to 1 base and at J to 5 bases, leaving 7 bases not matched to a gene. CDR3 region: CASSLYQGRGTEAFF. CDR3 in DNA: TGTGCCAGCAGTTTATATCAGGGCAGGGGGACTGAAGCTTTCTTT. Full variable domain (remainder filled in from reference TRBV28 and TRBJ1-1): DVKVTQSSRYLVKRTGEKVFLECVQDMDHENMFWYRQDPGLGLRLIYFSYDVKMKEKGDIPEGYSVSREKKERFSLILESASTNQTSMYLCASSLYQGRGTEAFFGQGTRLTVV.

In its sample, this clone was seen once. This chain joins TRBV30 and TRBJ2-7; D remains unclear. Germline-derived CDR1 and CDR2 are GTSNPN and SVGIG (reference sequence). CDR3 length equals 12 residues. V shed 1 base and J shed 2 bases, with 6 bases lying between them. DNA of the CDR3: TGTGCCTGGAGTGCCCAGGCCTACGAGCAGTACTTC. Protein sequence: CAWSAQAYEQYF. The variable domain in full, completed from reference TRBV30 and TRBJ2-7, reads SQTIHQWPATLVQPVGSPLSLECTVEGTSNPNLYWYRQAAGRGLQLLFYSVGIGQISSEVPQNLSASRPQDRQFILSSKKLLLSDSGFYLCAWSAQAYEQYFGPGTRLTVT.

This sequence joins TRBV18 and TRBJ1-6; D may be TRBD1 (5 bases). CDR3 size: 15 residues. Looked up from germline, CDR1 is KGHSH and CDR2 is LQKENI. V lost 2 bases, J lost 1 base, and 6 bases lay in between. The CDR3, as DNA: TGTGCCAGCTCACCAGGGACTTCCTATAATTCACCCCTCCACTTT. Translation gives CASSPGTSYNSPLHF.

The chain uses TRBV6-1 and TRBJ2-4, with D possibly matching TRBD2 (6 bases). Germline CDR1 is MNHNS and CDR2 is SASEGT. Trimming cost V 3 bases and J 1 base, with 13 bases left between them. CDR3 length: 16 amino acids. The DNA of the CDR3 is TGTGCCAGCAGTGATGGGGGGATTATTGCCAAAAACATTCAGTACTTC. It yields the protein CASSDGGIIAKNIQYF.

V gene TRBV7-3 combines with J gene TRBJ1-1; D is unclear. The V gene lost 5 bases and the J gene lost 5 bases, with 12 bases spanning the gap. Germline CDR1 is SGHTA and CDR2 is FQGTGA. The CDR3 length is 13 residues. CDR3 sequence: CASSLAGKTEAFF. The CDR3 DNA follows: TGTGCCAGCAGCCTAGCCGGGAAGACTGAAGCTTTCTTT.

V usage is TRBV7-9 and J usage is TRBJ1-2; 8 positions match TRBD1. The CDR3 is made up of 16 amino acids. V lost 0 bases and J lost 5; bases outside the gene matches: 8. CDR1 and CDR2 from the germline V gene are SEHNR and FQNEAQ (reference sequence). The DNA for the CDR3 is TGTGCCAGCAGCTTAGCTGGTACAGGGGGAGGGTATGGCTACACCTTC. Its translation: CASSLAGTGGGYGYTF.

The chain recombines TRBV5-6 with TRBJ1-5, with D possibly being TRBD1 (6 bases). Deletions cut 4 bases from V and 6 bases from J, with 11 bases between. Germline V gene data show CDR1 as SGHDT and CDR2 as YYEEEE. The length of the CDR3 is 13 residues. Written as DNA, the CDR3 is TGTGCCAGCAGCCTACGGGGGGCTCAGCCCCAGCATTTT. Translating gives CASSLRGAQPQHF.

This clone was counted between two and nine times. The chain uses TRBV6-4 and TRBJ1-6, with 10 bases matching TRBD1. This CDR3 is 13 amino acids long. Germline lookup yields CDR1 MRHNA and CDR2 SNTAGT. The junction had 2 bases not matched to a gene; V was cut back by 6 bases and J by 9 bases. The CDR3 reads CASRGQGGSPLHF. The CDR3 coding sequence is TGTGCCAGCAGAGGACAGGGGGGTTCACCCCTCCACTTT.

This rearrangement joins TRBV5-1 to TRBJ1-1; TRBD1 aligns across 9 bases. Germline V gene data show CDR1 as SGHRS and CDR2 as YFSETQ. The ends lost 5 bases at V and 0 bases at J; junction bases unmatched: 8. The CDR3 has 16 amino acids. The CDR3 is CASRRQGDLLNTEAFF. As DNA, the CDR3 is TGCGCCAGCAGAAGACAGGGGGATCTTCTGAACACTGAAGCTTTCTTT.

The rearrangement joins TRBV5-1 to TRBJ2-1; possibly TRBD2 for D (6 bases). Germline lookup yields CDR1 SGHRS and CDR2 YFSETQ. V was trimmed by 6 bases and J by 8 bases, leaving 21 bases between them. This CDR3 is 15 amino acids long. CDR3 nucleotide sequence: TGCGCCAGCAAAAAAGAAGCTGGGAGGTTTGATGAGCAGTTCTTC. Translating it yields CASKKEAGRFDEQFF.

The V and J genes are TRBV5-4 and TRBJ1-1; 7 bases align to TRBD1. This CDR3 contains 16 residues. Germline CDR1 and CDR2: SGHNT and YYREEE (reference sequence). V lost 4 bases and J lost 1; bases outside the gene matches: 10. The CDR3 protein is CASSPRQGASNTEAFF. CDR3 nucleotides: TGTGCCAGCAGCCCCAGACAGGGAGCTTCGAACACTGAAGCTTTCTTT.

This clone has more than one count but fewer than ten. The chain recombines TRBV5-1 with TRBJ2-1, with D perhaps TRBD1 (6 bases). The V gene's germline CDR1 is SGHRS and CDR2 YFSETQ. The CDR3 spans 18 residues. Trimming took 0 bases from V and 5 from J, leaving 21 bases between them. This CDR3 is CASSLAEVRGSVNNEQFF. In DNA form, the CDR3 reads TGCGCCAGCAGCTTGGCGGAGGTAAGGGGGTCAGTAAACAATGAGCAGTTCTTC.

This CDR3 is CASSRNRVDGYTF. CDR3 bases: TGTGCCAGCAGCCGAAACAGGGTCGATGGCTACACCTTC. The chain recombines TRBV5-4 with TRBJ1-2, with a possible D match to TRBD1 (6 bases). Trimming removed 4 bases at V and 6 bases at J, with 13 bases between. This CDR3 region has 13 residues. The germline gives CDR1 SGHNT, CDR2 YYREEE (reference sequence).

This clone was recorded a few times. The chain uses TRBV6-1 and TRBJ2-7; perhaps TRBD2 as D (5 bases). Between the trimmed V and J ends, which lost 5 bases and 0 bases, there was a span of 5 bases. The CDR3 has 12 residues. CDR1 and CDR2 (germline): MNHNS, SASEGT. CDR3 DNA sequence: TGTGCCAGCAGTAGCGGCTCCTACGAGCAGTACTTC. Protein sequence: CASSSGSYEQYF.

The CDR3 sequence is CASSLEASGGASKTQYF. DNA of the CDR3: TGTGCCAGCAGCTTGGAGGCTAGCGGGGGGGCCAGTAAGACCCAGTACTTC. The V gene is TRBV5-5, the J gene TRBJ2-5, with TRBD2 matching 12 bases. The J segment lost 6 bases and the V segment lost 0 bases, leaving 9 bases of the junction unmatched. The CDR3 covers 17 residues. Germline lookup yields CDR1 SGHKS and CDR2 YYEKEE (reference sequence).

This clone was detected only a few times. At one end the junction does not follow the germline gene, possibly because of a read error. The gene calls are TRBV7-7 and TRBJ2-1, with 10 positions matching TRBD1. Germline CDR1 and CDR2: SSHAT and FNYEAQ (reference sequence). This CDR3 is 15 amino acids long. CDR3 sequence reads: CASSPGTGASNEQFF. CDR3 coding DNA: TGTGCTAGCAGCCCCGGGACAGGGGCATCCAATGAGCAGTTCTTC.

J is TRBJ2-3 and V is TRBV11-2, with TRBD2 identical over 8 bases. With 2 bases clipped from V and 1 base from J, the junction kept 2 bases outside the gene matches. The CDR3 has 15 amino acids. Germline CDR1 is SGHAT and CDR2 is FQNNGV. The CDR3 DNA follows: TGTGCCAGCAGCTTATGGCGGGGGGGCACAGATACGCAGTATTTT. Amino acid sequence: CASSLWRGGTDTQYF.